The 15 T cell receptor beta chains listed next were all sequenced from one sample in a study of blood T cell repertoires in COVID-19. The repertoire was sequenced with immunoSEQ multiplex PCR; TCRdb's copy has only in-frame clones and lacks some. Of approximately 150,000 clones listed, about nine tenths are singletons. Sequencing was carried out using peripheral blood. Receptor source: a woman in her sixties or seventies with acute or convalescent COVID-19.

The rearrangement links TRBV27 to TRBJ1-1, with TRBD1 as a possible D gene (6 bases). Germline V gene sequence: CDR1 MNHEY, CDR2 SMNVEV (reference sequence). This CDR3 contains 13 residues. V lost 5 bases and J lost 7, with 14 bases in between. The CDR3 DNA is TGTGCCAGCAGTCCACTACAGGGATATGAAGCTTTCTTT. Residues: CASSPLQGYEAFF.

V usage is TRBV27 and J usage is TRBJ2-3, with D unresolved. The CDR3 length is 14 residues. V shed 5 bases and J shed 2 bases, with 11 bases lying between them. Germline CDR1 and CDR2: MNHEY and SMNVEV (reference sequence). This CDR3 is CASSIALPTDTQYF. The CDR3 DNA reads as TGTGCCAGCAGTATCGCCCTACCCACAGATACGCAGTATTTT.

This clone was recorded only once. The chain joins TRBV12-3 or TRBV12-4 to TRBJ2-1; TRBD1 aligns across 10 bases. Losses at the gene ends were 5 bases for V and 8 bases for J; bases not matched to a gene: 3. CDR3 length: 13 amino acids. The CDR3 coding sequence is TGTGCCAGCAGTGCGACAGGGGGCCATGAGCAGTTCTTC. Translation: CASSATGGHEQFF.

DNA of the CDR3: TGTGCCAGCAGCCAAAGAAGCATCTCGGACAGGGGACACCAAGAGACCCAGTACTTC. Encoded protein: CASSQRSISDRGHQETQYF. This rearrangement joins TRBV4-2 to TRBJ2-5, with 9 bases fitting TRBD1. The CDR3 covers 19 residues. Germline assignment: CDR1 LGHNA and CDR2 YNFKEQ. The J segment lost 0 bases and the V segment lost 2 bases, leaving 13 bases of the junction unmatched.

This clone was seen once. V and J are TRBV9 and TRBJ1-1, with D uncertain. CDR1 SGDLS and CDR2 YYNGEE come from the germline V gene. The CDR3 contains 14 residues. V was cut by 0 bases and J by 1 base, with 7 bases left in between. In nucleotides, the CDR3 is TGTGCCAGCAGCGTAGTGACAACGAACACTGAAGCTTTCTTT. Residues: CASSVVTTNTEAFF.

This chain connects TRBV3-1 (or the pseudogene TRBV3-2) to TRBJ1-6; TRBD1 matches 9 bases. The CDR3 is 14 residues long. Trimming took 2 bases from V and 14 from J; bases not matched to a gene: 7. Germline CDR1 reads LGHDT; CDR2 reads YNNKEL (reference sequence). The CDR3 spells CASSQPSQGATLHF. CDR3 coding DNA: TGTGCCAGCAGCCAACCGTCACAGGGGGCAACCCTCCACTTT.

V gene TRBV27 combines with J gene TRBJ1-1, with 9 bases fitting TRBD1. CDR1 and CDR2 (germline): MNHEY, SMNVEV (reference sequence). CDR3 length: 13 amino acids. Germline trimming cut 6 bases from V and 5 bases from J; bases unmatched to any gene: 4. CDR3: CASRGTGRTEAFF. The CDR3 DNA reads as TGTGCCAGCAGGGGGACAGGGCGAACTGAAGCTTTCTTT.

Here the CDR3 DNA reads TGTGCCAGCAGCTTAACCACCGGGCAGGGGGCTCAATCACCCCTCCACTTT. This gives the protein CASSLTTGQGAQSPLHF. This sequence joins TRBV7-9 and TRBJ1-6; 8 bases are a match to TRBD1. This CDR3 region has 17 residues. V shed 2 bases and J 10 bases; nucleotides not matched to a gene: 13. The germline gives CDR1 SEHNR, CDR2 FQNEAQ (reference sequence).

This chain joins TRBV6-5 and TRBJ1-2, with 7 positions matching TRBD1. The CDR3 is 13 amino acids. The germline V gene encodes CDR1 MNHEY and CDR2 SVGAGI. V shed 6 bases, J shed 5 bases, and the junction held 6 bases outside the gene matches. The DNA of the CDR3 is TGTGCCAGCAGCCTGGGACAGCCGTATGGCTACACCTTC. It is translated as CASSLGQPYGYTF.

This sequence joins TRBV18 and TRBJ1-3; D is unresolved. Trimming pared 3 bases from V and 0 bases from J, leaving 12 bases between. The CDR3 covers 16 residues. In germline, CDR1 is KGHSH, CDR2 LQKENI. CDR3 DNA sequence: TGTGCCAGCTCACCTGGGCAGTTCCCCTCTGGAAACACCATATATTTT. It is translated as CASSPGQFPSGNTIYF.

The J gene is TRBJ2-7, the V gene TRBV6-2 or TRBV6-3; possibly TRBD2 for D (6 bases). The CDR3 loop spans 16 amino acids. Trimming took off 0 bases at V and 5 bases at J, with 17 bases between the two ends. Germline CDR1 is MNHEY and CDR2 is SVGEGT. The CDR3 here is CASSYSNFRGANEQYF. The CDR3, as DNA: TGTGCCAGCAGTTACTCGAATTTTCGCGGGGCCAACGAGCAGTACTTC.

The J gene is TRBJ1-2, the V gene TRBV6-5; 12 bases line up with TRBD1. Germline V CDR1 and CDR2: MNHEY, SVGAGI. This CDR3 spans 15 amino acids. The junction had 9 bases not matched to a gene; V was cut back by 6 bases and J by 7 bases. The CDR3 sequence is CASSRPGQGALGYTF. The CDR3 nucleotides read TGTGCCAGCAGCCGCCCGGGACAGGGGGCTCTTGGCTACACCTTC.

The CDR3 coding sequence is TGTGCCAGCAGTTCGACAGGGTCTGGGACTGAAGCTTTCTTT. It is translated as CASSSTGSGTEAFF. The V and J genes are TRBV6-5 and TRBJ1-1, with 7 positions matching TRBD1. This CDR3 contains 14 residues. Looked up from germline, CDR1 is MNHEY and CDR2 is SVGAGI. The V segment lost 4 bases and the J segment 5 bases; nucleotides outside the gene matches: 7.

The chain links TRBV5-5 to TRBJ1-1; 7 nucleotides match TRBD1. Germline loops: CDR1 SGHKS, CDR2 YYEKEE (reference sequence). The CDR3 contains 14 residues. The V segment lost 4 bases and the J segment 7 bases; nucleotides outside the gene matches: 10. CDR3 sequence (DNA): TGTGCCAGCAGCGTTTCAAGGGGGCTCCATGAAGCTTTCTTT. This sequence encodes CASSVSRGLHEAFF.

The CDR3 here is CASSISGYNEQFF. The CDR3 DNA reads TGTGCCAGTAGTATATCAGGGTACAATGAGCAGTTCTTC. The chain is built from TRBV19 and TRBJ2-1, with D perhaps TRBD1 (5 bases). In germline, CDR1 is LNHDA, CDR2 SQIVND (reference sequence). The CDR3 loop spans 13 amino acids. Trimming removed 2 bases at V and 4 bases at J, with 6 bases between.